A selection of T cell receptor beta chains follows, all from one sample in a study of T cells after yellow fever vaccination. TCRdb reprocessed the 5' RACE reads via MiXCR and lists one record per CDR3 protein. The top ten hold about 18% of the sample, which has about 300,000 distinct CDR3 sequences, around 6.8% seen once. The sample consisted of PBMCs, taken approximately 47 days after the first yellow fever vaccination. Receptors were obtained from a man aged 18-30 years who received the YFV17D yellow fever vaccine. The CDR3 runs from the conserved cysteine through the conserved F or W.

j_call,v_call,cdr3_aa
TRBJ2-1,TRBV7-2,CASSLTRGADNEQFF
TRBJ2-1,TRBV5-4,CASSPWGAGNYNEQFF
TRBJ2-1,TRBV2,CASSDGPALDNEQFF
TRBJ1-2,TRBV20-1,CSARGPGDFYGYTF
TRBJ1-1,TRBV20-1,CSAPGTVEAFF
TRBJ1-2,TRBV19,CASSDRKRDGYTF
TRBJ2-3,TRBV11-3,CASSHRLAGGGTDTQYF
TRBJ2-5,TRBV7-6,CASSHPGGIETQYF
TRBJ2-5,TRBV4-1,CASSQRKTRGETQYF
TRBJ1-1,TRBV7-9,CASGLGPNTEAFF
TRBJ1-1,TRBV4-2,CASSPGQANGDTEAFF
TRBJ2-1,TRBV5-1,CASSLEQEQFF
TRBJ1-4,TRBV20-1,CSARGLGTEATNEKLFF
TRBJ2-3,TRBV6-5,CASSYSRGSGGAIDTQYF
TRBJ1-5,TRBV6-5,CASSYSMANQPQHF
TRBJ1-1,TRBV12-3/TRBV12-4,CASSVQGLIMNTEAFF